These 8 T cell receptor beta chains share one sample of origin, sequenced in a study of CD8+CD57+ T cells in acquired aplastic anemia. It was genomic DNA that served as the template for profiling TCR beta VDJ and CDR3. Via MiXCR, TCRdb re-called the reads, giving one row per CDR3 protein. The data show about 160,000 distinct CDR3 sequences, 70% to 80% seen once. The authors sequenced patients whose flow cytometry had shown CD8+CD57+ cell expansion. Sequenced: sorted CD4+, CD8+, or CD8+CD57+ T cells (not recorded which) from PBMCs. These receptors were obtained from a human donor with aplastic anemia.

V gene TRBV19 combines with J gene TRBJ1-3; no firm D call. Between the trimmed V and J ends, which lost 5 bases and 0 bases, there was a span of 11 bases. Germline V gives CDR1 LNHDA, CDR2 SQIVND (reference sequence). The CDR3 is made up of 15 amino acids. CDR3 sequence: CASSGGCHSGNTIYF. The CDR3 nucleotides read TGTGCCAGTAGTGGAGGGTGCCACTCTGGAAACACCATATATTTT.

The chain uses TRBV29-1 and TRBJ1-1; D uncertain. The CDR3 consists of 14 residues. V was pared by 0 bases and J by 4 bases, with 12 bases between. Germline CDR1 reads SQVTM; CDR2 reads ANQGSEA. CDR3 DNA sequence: TGCAGCGTTGAAGAGGGAGGGTGGGGCACTGAAGCTTTCTTT. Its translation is CSVEEGGWGTEAFF.

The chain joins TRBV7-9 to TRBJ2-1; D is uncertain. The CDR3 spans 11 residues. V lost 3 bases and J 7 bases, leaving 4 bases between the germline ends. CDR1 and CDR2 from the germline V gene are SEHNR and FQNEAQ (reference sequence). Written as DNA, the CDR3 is TGTGCCAGCAGCTTTGCTAATGAGCAGTTCTTC. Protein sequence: CASSFANEQFF.

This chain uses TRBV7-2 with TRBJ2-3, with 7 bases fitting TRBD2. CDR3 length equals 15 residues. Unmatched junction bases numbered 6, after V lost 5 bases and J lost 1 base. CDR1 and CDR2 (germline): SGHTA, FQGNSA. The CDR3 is CASSEIAGGTDTQYF. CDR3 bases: TGTGCCAGCAGCGAAATTGCGGGGGGCACAGATACGCAGTATTTT.

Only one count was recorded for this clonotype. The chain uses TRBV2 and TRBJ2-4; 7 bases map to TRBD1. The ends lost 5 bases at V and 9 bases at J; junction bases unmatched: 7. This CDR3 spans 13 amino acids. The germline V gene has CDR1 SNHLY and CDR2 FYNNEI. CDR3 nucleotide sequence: TGTGCCAGCAGTAGAAGTGAGGGGGCCATTCAGTACTTC. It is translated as CASSRSEGAIQYF.

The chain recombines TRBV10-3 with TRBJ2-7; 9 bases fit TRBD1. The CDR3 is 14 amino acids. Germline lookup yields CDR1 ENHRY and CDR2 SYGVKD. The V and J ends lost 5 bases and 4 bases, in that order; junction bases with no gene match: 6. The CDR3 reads CAISIQGAAYEQYF. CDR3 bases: TGTGCCATCAGTATACAGGGGGCAGCATACGAGCAGTACTTC.

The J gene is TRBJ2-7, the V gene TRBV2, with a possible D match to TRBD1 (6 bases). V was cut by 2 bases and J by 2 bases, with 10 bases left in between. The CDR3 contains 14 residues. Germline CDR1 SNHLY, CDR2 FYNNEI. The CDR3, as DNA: TGTGCCAGCAGTGAAATCGGACAGACCTACGAGCAGTACTTC. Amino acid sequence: CASSEIGQTYEQYF.

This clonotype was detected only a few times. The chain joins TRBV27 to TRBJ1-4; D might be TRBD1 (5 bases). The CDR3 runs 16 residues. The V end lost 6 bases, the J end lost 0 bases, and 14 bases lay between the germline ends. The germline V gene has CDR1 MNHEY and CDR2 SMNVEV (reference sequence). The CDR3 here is CASRESGTATNEKLFF. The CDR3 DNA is TGTGCCAGCAGAGAATCCGGGACGGCAACTAATGAAAAACTGTTTTTT.